This T cell receptor (beta chain) was sequenced in a study of tumor-infiltrating lymphocytes in primary liver carcinoma. Taking 20-30 mg of unsorted bulk tissue, the authors co-extracted RNA and DNA. The researchers produced TCR beta cDNA from approximately 540 ng total RNA with a constant-region primer. Generation of the TCR beta libraries relied on three nested multiplex PCR rounds using slightly modified ARM-PCR. The opening two PCR rounds, around 10 cycles each, paired TRBV1-TRBV30 forward primers with a C-beta reverse primer. TCRdb used MiXCR to reprocess the multiplex PCR reads, holding one entry per CDR3 protein. The sample has 95,000 to 150,000 distinct CDR3 sequences, approximately 70% seen once. Whole-study findings and limits: Tumors had a significantly higher top-250-clone fraction than blood (p = 0.039). Only about 7.5-25% of top clones were detected in all five tumor regions.

A remark on this clonotype: Antigen specificity is unknown.

Trimming took 3 bases from V and 0 from J, leaving 12 bases between them. This CDR3 is 16 amino acids long. The sequenced material came from liver tumor tissue from sampling region 1. This sample's subset: tumor region T1, superior pole. The chain combines TRBV23-1 with TRBJ2-1; D is ambiguous. TRBV23-1 is an ORF for which the function is uncertain. The sequence was obtained from a woman in her fifties or sixties with primary liver carcinoma and hepatitis B virus infection. The CDR3 DNA sequence: TGCGCCAGCAGTCATATATGGTTTCGCTCCTACAATGAGCAGTTCTTC. The encoded protein is CASSHIWFRSYNEQFF.